These T cell receptor beta chains were read from a single sample in a study of early T cells in non-severe SARS-CoV-2 infection. TCRdb reanalysed the 5' RACE reads using MiXCR and keeps one entry per CDR3 protein. The data hold 45,000 to 65,000 distinct CDR3 sequences, with around 10% observed a single time. Source material: whole blood. The origin of the receptors is an adult who was a healthcare worker with PCR-confirmed SARS-CoV-2 infection or an uninfected control (not recorded which). The CDR3 runs from the conserved cysteine through the conserved F or W. The D gene is left open where the match is weak. Size values are once, few and many counts, or a class for expanded clones, and some rows have none.

CSARDEGQNTEAFF	TGCAGTGCTAGAGATGAGGGCCAGAACACTGAAGCTTTCTTT	many	.	TRBJ1-1	TRBV20-1
CASTSLPAGYSPLHF	TGTGCCAGCACCTCACTCCCGGCAGGATATTCACCCCTCCACTTT	many	.	TRBJ1-6	TRBV6-2/TRBV6-3
CASSPPAGANVLTF	TGTGCCAGCAGTCCTCCCGCTGGGGCCAACGTCCTGACTTTC	.	.	TRBJ2-6	TRBV6-2/TRBV6-3
CASSYSVPTSYEQYF	TGTGCCAGCAGTTATTCCGTCCCAACCTCCTACGAGCAGTACTTC	few	.	TRBJ2-7	TRBV6-6
CASSYSSGRITGELFF	TGTGCCAGCAGTTACTCAAGCGGGAGGATCACCGGGGAGCTGTTTTTT	few	TRBD2	TRBJ2-2	TRBV6-5
CAWSGRGNEKLFF	TGTGCCTGGAGTGGTCGCGGTAATGAAAAACTGTTTTTT	few	.	TRBJ1-4	TRBV30
CASNRDSIPNEQFF	TGTGCCAGCAACAGGGACAGTATTCCCAATGAGCAGTTCTTC	many	TRBD1	TRBJ2-1	TRBV2
CASSLAGTREGEQFF	TGCGCCAGCAGCTTGGCCGGGACTAGAGAGGGTGAGCAGTTCTTC	many	TRBD2	TRBJ2-1	TRBV5-1
CASSQQETQYF	TGTGCCAGCAGCCAACAAGAGACCCAGTACTTC	many	.	TRBJ2-5	TRBV11-2
CASSQQGATQYF	TGTGCCAGCAGCCAACAGGGAGCGACCCAGTACTTC	.	.	TRBJ2-5	TRBV5-5
CSARTEGALYNEQFF	TGCAGTGCTAGAACGGAGGGGGCTTTGTACAATGAGCAGTTCTTC	.	.	TRBJ2-1	TRBV20-1
CASSEVTANTEAFF	TGTGCCAGCAGTGAAGTTACGGCGAACACTGAAGCTTTCTTT	many	.	TRBJ1-1	TRBV6-1
CASSRGIAGGNEQFF	TGTGCCAGCAGCCGTGGAATAGCGGGCGGGAATGAGCAGTTCTTC	.	TRBD2	TRBJ2-1	TRBV7-2
CASSLVGDRGYTF	TGTGCCAGCAGTTTAGTGGGGGATCGAGGCTACACCTTC	.	.	TRBJ1-2	TRBV28
CASSQDGGVNTGELFF	TGTGCCAGCAGCCAAGATGGCGGGGTGAACACCGGGGAGCTGTTTTTT	few	.	TRBJ2-2	TRBV3-1
CASSFGAEAFF	TGTGCCAGCAGCTTTGGGGCAGAAGCTTTCTTT	.	.	TRBJ1-1	TRBV7-9
CASSWMGEGGEQYF	TGTGCCAGCAGTTGGATGGGGGAGGGTGGTGAGCAGTACTTC	.	TRBD2	TRBJ2-7	TRBV6-6
CASSRTGGKNIQYF	TGTGCCAGCAGCCGGACAGGGGGAAAAAACATTCAGTACTTC	many	TRBD1	TRBJ2-4	TRBV27
CASSVYLGSYNEQFF	TGTGCCAGCAGCGTGTACCTGGGCTCCTACAATGAGCAGTTCTTC	few	.	TRBJ2-1	TRBV7-2
CAWSSGIRETQYF	TGTGCCTGGAGTAGCGGGATCCGGGAGACCCAGTACTTC	many	TRBD2	TRBJ2-5	TRBV30
CASRGWWAKQFF	TGTGCCAGCCGTGGGTGGTGGGCGAAGCAGTTCTTC	many	.	TRBJ2-1	TRBV6-4
CASSYGLAQETQYF	TGTGCCAGCAGTTACGGATTAGCCCAAGAGACCCAGTACTTC	.	.	TRBJ2-5	TRBV6-5
CASSLGTTSGSYEQYF	TGTGCCAGCAGCTTAGGGACGACTAGCGGCTCCTACGAGCAGTACTTC	few	TRBD2	TRBJ2-7	TRBV11-2
CSARPRGNYEQYF	TGCAGTGCTAGACCCAGGGGGAACTACGAGCAGTACTTC	.	TRBD1	TRBJ2-7	TRBV20-1
CASSPLEGPLGLHNEQFF	TGTGCCAGTAGCCCCCTTGAGGGACCCCTTGGACTTCACAATGAGCAGTTCTTC	few	.	TRBJ2-1	TRBV19
CAWSRLAGDLLAKNIQYF	TGTGCCTGGAGTAGGCTAGCGGGGGACCTACTAGCCAAAAACATTCAGTACTTC	few	TRBD2	TRBJ2-4	TRBV30
CASSSGMLYEQFF	TGTGCCAGCAGTAGCGGGATGTTATATGAGCAGTTCTTC	many	TRBD2	TRBJ2-1	TRBV12-3/TRBV12-4
CATSGGQGNTEAFF	TGTGCCACCAGCGGGGGACAGGGAAACACTGAAGCTTTCTTT	.	TRBD1	TRBJ1-1	TRBV24-1
CASRVAGTTGELFF	TGTGCCAGCAGGGTAGCCGGGACGACCGGGGAGCTGTTTTTT	many	.	TRBJ2-2	TRBV11-3
CASSADPAPYEQYF	TGTGCCAGCAGCGCAGACCCCGCACCCTACGAGCAGTACTTC	.	.	TRBJ2-7	TRBV28
CASSLSQGTQFF	TGTGCCAGCAGCCTATCACAGGGGACTCAGTTCTTC	.	.	TRBJ2-1	TRBV7-9
CASSPTSGGRDTQYF	TGTGCCAGCAGCCCCACGTCGGGGGGCCGGGATACGCAGTATTTT	.	.	TRBJ2-3	TRBV7-2
CASSYATSGSGGRETQYF	TGTGCCAGCAGTTACGCTACTAGCGGGTCTGGGGGCAGAGAGACCCAGTACTTC	.	TRBD2	TRBJ2-5	TRBV6-2/TRBV6-3
CSAQLQGVVGNTGELFF	TGCAGTGCCCAACTACAGGGAGTCGTTGGAAACACCGGGGAGCTGTTTTTT	many	.	TRBJ2-2	TRBV20-1
CSVEGVNTEAFF	TGCAGCGTTGAAGGAGTGAACACTGAAGCTTTCTTT	.	.	TRBJ1-1	TRBV29-1
CASSSNSGGYYGYTF	TGTGCCAGCAGCTCCAACAGTGGGGGGTACTATGGCTACACCTTC	.	.	TRBJ1-2	TRBV7-8
CALAGQGILLDQPQHF	TGTGCCTTAGCGGGACAGGGAATTTTGTTGGATCAGCCCCAGCATTTT	.	TRBD1	TRBJ1-5	TRBV30
CASSWTSGWGETQYF	TGTGCCAGCAGCTGGACTAGCGGGTGGGGAGAGACCCAGTACTTC	.	TRBD2	TRBJ2-5	TRBV7-2
CASSWVGQVGEKLFF	TGTGCCAGCAGCTGGGTGGGGCAGGTTGGTGAAAAACTGTTTTTT	many	.	TRBJ1-4	TRBV12-3/TRBV12-4
CASRSPSVRINEQFF	TGTGCCAGCAGGAGCCCTAGCGTTCGGATCAATGAGCAGTTCTTC	many	.	TRBJ2-1	TRBV6-2/TRBV6-3
CASSEFRGYEQYF	TGTGCCAGCAGTGAATTTAGGGGTTACGAGCAGTACTTC	few	.	TRBJ2-7	TRBV2
CASSEREADYGYTF	TGCGCCAGCAGTGAGAGGGAGGCGGACTATGGCTACACCTTC	few	.	TRBJ1-2	TRBV10-2
CASSQMGGTQYF	TGTGCCAGCAGCCAAATGGGGGGGACCCAGTACTTC	.	.	TRBJ2-5	TRBV27
CASSYSGSNTEAFF	TGTGCCAGCAGTTACTCGGGATCTAACACTGAAGCTTTCTTT	many	.	TRBJ1-1	TRBV6-2/TRBV6-3
CASQPGPSTDTQYF	TGCGCCAGCCAACCGGGGCCGAGCACAGATACGCAGTATTTT	.	.	TRBJ2-3	TRBV10-2